In its sample, the clone carrying this T cell receptor (beta chain) was seen a few times. Its matching antigen is unknown. This entry belongs to a study of early T cells in non-severe SARS-CoV-2 infection. Turning to the study itself: Chains were not paired, and sequencing was done on bulk RNA from unsorted whole blood. Findings and limits, study-wide: Reliance on VDJdb matching favored anti-spike CD8 responses; private and CD4 specificities were missed.

The V gene end was trimmed by 5 bases and the J gene end by 5 bases; junction bases not matched to a gene: 6. In germline, CDR1 is SGDLS, CDR2 YYNGEE. CDR3 length: 14 residues. Attachment of unique molecular identifiers was made to individual cDNA molecules. One entry per CDR3 protein, called by TCRdb with MiXCR from the 5' RACE reads. This sample carries about 55,000 distinct CDR3 sequences, around 13% of them seen once, and the ten largest clones take under 1.5%. The receptor was isolated from an adult who was a healthcare worker with PCR-confirmed SARS-CoV-2 infection or an uninfected control (not recorded which). The sequenced sample was whole blood. The V call is TRBV9, the J call TRBJ1-4; 7 bases match TRBD1. The CDR3 region has the DNA TGTGCCAGCAGTGTCGGGACAGACAATGAAAAACTGTTTTTT. It yields the protein CASSVGTDNEKLFF.